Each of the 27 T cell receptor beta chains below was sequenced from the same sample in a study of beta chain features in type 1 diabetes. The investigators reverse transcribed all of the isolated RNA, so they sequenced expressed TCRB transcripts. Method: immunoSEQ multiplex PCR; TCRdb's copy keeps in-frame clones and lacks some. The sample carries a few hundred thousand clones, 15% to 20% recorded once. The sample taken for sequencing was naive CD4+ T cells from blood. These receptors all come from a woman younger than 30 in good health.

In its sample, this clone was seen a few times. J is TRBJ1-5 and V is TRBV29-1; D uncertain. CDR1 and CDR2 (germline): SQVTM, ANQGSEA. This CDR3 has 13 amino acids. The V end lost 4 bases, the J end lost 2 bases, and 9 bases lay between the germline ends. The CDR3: CSVVADGNQPQHF. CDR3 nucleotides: TGCAGCGTTGTGGCCGATGGCAATCAGCCCCAGCATTTT. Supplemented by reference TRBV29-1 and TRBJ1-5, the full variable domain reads SAVISQKPSRDICQRGTSLTIQCQVDSQVTMMFWYRQQPGQSLTLIATANQGSEATYESGFVIDKFPISRPNLTFSTLTVSNMSPEDSSIYLCSVVADGNQPQHFGDGTRLSIL.

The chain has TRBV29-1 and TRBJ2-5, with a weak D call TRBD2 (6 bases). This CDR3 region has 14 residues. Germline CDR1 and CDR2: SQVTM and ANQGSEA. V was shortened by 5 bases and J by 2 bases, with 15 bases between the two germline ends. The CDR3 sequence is CSVLIAGRQETQYF. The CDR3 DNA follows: TGCAGCGTTCTGATTGCGGGGCGGCAAGAGACCCAGTACTTC.

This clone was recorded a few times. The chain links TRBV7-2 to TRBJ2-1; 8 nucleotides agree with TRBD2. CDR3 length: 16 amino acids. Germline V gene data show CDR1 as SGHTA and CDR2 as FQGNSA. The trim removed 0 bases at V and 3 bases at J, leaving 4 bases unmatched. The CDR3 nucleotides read TGTGCCAGCAGCTTAGCTAGCGGGAATATCTACAATGAGCAGTTCTTC. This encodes CASSLASGNIYNEQFF.

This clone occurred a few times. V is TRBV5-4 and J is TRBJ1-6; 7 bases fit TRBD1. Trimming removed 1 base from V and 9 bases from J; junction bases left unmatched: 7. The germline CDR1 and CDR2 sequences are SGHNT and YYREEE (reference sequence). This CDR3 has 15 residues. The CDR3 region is CASSLKGAVISPLHF. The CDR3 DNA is TGTGCCAGCAGCTTGAAGGGGGCGGTGATTTCACCCCTCCACTTT.

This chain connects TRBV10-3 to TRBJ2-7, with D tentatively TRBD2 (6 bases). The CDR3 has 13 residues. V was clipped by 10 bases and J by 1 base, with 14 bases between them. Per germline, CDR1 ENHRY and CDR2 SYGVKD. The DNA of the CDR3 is TGTGCCACCTGGCACCGGGGGTCCTACGAGCAGTACTTC. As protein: CATWHRGSYEQYF.

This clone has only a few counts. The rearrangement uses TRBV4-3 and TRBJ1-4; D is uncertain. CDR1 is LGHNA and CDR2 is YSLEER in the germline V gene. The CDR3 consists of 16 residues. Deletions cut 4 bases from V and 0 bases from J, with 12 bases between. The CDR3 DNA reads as TGCGCCAGCAGCCCCGGACTGACCCCAACTAATGAAAAACTGTTTTTT. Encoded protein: CASSPGLTPTNEKLFF.

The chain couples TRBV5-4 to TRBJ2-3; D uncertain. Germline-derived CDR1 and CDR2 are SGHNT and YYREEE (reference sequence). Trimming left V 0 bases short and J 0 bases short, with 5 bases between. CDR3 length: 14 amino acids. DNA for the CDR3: TGTGCCAGCAGCTTGGTTGGCAGCACAGATACGCAGTATTTT. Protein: CASSLVGSTDTQYF.

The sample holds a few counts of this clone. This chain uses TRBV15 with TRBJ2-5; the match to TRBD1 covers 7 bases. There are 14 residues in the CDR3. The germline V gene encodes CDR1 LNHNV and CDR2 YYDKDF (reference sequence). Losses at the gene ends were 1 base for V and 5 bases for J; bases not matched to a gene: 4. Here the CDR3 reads CATSRGTGPETQYF. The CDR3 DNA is TGTGCCACCAGCAGAGGGACAGGACCGGAGACCCAGTACTTC.

The CDR3 DNA reads as TGTGCCAGTAGTCCCGAAGGGACAGGGGTAATCTACGAGCAGTACTTC. Translated, it gives CASSPEGTGVIYEQYF. The chain combines TRBV19 with TRBJ2-7; 10 nucleotides agree with TRBD1. V lost 5 bases and J lost 3; bases outside the gene matches: 10. CDR1 is LNHDA, CDR2 SQIVND, per germline (reference sequence). This CDR3 spans 16 amino acids. The full variable domain, rest sourced from reference TRBV19 and TRBJ2-7, is DGGITQSPKYLFRKEGQNVTLSCEQNLNHDAMYWYRQDPGQGLRLIYYSQIVNDFQKGDIAEGYSVSREKKESFPLTVTSAQKNPTAFYLCASSPEGTGVIYEQYFGPGTRLTVT.

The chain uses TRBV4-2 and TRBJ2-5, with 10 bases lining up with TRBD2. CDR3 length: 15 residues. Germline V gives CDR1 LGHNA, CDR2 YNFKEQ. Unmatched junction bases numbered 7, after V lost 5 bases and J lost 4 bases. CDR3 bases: TGTGCCAGCAGCAGCAGCGGGGGGGCCAGAGAGACCCAGTACTTC. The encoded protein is CASSSSGGARETQYF.

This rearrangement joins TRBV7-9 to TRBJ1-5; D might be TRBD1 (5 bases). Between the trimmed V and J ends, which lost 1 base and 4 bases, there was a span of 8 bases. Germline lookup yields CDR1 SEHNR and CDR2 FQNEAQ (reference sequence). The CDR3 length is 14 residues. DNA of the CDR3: TGTGCCAGCAGCTTAGTTAAGGGGAATCAGCCCCAGCATTTT. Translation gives CASSLVKGNQPQHF.

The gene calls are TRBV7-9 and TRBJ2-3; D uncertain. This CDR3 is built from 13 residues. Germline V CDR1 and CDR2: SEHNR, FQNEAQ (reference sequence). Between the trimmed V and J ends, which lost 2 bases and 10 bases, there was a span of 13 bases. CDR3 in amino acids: CASSLMASSPQYF. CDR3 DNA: TGTGCCAGCAGCTTAATGGCGAGTAGCCCGCAGTATTTT. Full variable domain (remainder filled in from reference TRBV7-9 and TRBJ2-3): DTGVSQNPRHKITKRGQNVTFRCDPISEHNRLYWYRQTLGQGPEFLTYFQNEAQLEKSRLLSDRFSAERPKGSFSTLEIQRTEQGDSAMYLCASSLMASSPQYFGPGTRLTVL.

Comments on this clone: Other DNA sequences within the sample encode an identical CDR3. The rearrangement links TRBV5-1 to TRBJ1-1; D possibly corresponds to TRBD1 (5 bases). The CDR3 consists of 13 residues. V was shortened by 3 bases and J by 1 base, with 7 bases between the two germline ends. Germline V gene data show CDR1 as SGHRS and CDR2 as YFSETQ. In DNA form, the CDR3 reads TGCGCCAGCAGCTCGCAGGGGAACACTGAAGCTTTCTTT. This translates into CASSSQGNTEAFF.

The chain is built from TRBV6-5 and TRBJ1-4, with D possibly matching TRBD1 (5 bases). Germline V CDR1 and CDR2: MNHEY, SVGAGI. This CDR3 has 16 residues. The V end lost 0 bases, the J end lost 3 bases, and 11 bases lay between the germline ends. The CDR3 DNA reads TGTGCCAGCAGTTACTCGAGTGTACAGGCTAATGAAAAACTGTTTTTT. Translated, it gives CASSYSSVQANEKLFF.

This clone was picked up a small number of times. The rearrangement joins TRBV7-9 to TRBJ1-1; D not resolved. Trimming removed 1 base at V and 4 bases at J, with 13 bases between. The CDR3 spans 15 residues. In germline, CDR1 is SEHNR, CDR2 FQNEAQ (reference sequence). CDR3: CASSLGGRVITEAFF. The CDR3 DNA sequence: TGTGCCAGCAGCTTAGGTGGGCGGGTTATCACTGAAGCTTTCTTT. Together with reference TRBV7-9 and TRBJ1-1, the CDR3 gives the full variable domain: DTGVSQNPRHKITKRGQNVTFRCDPISEHNRLYWYRQTLGQGPEFLTYFQNEAQLEKSRLLSDRFSAERPKGSFSTLEIQRTEQGDSAMYLCASSLGGRVITEAFFGQGTRLTVV.

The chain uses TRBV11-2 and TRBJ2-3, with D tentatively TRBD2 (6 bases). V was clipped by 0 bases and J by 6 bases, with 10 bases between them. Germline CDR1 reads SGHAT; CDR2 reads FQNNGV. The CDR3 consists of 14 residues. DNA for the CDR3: TGTGCCAGCAGCTTAGAAGGGACTCATGATACGCAGTATTTT. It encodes CASSLEGTHDTQYF.

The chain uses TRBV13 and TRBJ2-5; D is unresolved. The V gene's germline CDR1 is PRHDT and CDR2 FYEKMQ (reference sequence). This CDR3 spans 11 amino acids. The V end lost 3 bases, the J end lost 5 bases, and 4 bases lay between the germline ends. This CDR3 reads CASSFQETQYF. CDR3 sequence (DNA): TGTGCCAGCAGCTTCCAGGAGACCCAGTACTTC.

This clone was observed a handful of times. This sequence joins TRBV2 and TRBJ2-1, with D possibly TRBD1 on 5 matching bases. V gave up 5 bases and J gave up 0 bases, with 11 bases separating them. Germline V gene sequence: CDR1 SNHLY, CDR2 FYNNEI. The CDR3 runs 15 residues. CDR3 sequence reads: CASSNDRNSYNEQFF. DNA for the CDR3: TGTGCCAGCAGTAACGACAGAAACTCCTACAATGAGCAGTTCTTC.

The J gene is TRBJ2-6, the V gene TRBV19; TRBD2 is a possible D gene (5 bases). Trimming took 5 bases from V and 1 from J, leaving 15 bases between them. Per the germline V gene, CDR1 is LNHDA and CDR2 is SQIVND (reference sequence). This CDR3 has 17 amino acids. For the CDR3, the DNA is TGTGCCAGTAGTCTCGGACCCCCGGGGTCTGGGGCCAACGTCCTGACTTTC. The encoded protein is CASSLGPPGSGANVLTF. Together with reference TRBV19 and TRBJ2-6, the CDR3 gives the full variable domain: DGGITQSPKYLFRKEGQNVTLSCEQNLNHDAMYWYRQDPGQGLRLIYYSQIVNDFQKGDIAEGYSVSREKKESFPLTVTSAQKNPTAFYLCASSLGPPGSGANVLTFGAGSRLTVL.

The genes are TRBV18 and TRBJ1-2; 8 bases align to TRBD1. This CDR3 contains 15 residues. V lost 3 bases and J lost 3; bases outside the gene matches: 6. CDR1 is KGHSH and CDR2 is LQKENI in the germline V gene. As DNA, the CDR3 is TGTGCCAGCTCACCCGGGACAGGAACATACTATGGCTACACCTTC. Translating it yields CASSPGTGTYYGYTF. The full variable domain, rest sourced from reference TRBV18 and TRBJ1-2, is NAGVMQNPRHLVRRRGQEARLRCSPMKGHSHVYWYRQLPEEGLKFMVYLQKENIIDESGMPKERFSAEFPKEGPSILRIQQVVRGDSAAYFCASSPGTGTYYGYTFGSGTRLTVV.

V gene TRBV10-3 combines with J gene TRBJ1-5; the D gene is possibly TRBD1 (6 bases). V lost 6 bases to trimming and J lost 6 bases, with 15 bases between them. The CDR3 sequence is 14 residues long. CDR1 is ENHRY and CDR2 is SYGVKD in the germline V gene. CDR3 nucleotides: TGTGCCATCAGCGACACAGGGTCAGGTCAGCCCCAGCATTTT. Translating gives CAISDTGSGQPQHF.

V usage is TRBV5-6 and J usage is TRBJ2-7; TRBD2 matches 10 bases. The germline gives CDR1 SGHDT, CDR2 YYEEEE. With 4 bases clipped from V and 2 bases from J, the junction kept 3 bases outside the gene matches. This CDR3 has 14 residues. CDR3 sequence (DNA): TGTGCCAGCAGCGTGAGCGGGGGGGCCTACGAGCAGTACTTC. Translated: CASSVSGGAYEQYF.

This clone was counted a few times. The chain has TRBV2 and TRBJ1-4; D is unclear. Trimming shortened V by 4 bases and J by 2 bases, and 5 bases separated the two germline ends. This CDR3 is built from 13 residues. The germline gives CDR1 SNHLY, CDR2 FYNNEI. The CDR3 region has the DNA TGTGCCAGCAGTGGGCAGACTAATGAAAAACTGTTTTTT. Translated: CASSGQTNEKLFF.

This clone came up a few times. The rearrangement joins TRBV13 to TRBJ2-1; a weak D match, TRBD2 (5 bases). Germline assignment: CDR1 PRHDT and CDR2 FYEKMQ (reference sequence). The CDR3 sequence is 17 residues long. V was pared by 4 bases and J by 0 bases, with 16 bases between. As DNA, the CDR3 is TGTGCCAGCAGCTCCCTCGGGGAGCGGCCCTCCTACAATGAGCAGTTCTTC. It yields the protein CASSSLGERPSYNEQFF.

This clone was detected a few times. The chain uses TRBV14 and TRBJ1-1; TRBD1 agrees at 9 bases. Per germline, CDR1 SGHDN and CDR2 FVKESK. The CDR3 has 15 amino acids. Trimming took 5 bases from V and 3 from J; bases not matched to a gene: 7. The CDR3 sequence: CASSALGQGYTEAFF. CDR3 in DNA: TGTGCCAGCAGCGCACTCGGACAGGGGTACACTGAAGCTTTCTTT.

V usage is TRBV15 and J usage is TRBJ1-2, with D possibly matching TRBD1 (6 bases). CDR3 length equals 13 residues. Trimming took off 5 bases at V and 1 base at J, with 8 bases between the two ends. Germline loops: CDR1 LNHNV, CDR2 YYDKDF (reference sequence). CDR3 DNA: TGTGCCACCAGCCCGGACAGTAACTATGGCTACACCTTC. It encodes CATSPDSNYGYTF.

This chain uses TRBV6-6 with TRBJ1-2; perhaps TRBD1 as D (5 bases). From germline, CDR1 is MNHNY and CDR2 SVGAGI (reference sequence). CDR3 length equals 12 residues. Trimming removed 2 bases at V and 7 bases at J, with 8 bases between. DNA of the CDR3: TGTGCCAGCAGTTACCAGGGCGGTGGCTACACCTTC. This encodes CASSYQGGGYTF.